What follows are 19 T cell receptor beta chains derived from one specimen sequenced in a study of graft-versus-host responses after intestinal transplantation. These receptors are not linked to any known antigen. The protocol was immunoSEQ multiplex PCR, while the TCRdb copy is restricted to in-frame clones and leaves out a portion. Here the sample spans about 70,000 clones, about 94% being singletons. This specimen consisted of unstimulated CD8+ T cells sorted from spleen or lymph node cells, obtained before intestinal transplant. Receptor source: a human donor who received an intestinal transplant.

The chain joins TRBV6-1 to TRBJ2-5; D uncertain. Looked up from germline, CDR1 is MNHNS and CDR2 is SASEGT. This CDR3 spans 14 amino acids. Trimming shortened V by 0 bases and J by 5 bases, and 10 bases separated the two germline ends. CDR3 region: CASSEAGLAETQYF. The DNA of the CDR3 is TGTGCCAGCAGTGAAGCTGGGCTCGCGGAGACCCAGTACTTC.

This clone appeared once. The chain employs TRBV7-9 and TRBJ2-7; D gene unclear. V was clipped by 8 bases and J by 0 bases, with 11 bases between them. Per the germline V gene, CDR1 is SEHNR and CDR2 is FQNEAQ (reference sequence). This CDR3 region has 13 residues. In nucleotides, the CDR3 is TGTGCCAGCGGAAGAAGGTCCTCCTACGAGCAGTACTTC. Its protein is CASGRRSSYEQYF. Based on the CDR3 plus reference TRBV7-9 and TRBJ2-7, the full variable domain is DTGVSQNPRHKITKRGQNVTFRCDPISEHNRLYWYRQTLGQGPEFLTYFQNEAQLEKSRLLSDRFSAERPKGSFSTLEIQRTEQGDSAMYLCASGRRSSYEQYFGPGTRLTVT.

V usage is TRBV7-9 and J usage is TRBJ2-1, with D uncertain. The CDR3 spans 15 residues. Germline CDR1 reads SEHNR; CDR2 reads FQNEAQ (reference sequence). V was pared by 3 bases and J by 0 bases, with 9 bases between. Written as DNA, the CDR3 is TGTGCCAGCAGCTTTTGGTGGGACTCCTACAATGAGCAGTTCTTC. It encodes CASSFWWDSYNEQFF.

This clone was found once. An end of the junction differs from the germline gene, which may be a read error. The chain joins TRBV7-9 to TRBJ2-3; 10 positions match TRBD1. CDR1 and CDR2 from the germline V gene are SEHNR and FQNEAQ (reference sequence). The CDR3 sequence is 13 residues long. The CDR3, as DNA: TGTGCCAGCACCTTAGGACAGGGGGGAGTTCTGTATTTT. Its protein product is CASTLGQGGVLYF.

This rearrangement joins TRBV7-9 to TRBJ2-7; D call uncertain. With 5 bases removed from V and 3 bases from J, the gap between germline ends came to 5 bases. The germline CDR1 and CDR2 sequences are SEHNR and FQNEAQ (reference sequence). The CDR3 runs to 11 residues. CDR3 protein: CASSRSYEQYF. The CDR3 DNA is TGTGCCAGCAGCCGCAGCTACGAGCAGTACTTC. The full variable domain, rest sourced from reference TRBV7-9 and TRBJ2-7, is DTGVSQNPRHKITKRGQNVTFRCDPISEHNRLYWYRQTLGQGPEFLTYFQNEAQLEKSRLLSDRFSAERPKGSFSTLEIQRTEQGDSAMYLCASSRSYEQYFGPGTRLTVT.

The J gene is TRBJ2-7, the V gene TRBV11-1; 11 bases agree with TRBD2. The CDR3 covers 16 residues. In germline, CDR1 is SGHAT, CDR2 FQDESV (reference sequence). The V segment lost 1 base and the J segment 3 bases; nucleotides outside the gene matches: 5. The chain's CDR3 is CASSLGALAGDYEQYF. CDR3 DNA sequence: TGTGCCAGCAGCTTAGGGGCACTAGCGGGAGACTACGAGCAGTACTTC.

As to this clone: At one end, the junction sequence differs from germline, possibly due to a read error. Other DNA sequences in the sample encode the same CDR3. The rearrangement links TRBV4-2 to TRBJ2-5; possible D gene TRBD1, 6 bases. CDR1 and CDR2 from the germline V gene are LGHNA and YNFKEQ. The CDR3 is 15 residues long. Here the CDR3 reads CASSQVPRDKETQYF. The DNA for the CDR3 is TGTGCCAGCAGCCAAGTTCCCCGGGACAAAGAAACCCAGTACTTC.

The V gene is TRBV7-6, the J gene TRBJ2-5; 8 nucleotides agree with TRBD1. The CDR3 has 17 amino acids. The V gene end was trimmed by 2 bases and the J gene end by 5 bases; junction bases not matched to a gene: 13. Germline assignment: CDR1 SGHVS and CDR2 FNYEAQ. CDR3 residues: CASSLQSGTGFEETQYF. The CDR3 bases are TGTGCCAGCAGCTTACAGAGTGGGACAGGCTTTGAGGAGACCCAGTACTTC.

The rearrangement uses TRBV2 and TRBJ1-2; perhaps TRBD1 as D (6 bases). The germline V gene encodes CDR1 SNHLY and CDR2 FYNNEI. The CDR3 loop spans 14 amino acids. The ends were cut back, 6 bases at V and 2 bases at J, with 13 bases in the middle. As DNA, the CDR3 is TGTGCCAGCAGGGCCAGGGACACCAACTATGGCTACACCTTC. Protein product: CASRARDTNYGYTF.

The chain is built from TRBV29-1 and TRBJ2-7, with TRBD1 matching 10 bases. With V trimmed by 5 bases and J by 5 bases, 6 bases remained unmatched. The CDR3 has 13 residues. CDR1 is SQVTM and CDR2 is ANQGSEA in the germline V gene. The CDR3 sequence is CSVIRTGGHEQYF. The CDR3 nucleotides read TGCAGCGTTATAAGGACAGGGGGGCACGAGCAGTACTTC.

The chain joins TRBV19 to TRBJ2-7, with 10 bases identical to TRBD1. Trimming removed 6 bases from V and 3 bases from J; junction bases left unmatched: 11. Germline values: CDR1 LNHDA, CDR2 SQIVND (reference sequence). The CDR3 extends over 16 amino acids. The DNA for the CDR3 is TGTGCCAGTAGACAGAATGCGGGACAGGGGCTCTACGAGCAGTACTTC. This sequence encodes CASRQNAGQGLYEQYF.

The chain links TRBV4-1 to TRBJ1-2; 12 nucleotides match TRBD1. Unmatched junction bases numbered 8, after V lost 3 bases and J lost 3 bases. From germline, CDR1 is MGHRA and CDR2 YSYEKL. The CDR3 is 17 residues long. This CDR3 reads CASSQPGQGAPDYGYTF. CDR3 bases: TGCGCCAGCAGCCAGCCGGGACAGGGGGCTCCGGACTATGGCTACACCTTC.

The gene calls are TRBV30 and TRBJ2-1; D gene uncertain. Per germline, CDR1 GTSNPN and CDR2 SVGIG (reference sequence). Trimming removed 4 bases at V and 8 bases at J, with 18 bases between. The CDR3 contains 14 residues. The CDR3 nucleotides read TGTGCCTGGAACGGGCAGAGTCCCGGAGATGAGCAGTTCTTC. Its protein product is CAWNGQSPGDEQFF.

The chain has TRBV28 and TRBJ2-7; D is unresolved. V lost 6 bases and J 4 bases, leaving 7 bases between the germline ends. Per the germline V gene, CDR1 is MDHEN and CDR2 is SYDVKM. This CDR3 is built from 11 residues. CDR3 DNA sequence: TGTGCCAGCAGCCAAGGATACGAGCAGTACTTC. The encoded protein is CASSQGYEQYF.

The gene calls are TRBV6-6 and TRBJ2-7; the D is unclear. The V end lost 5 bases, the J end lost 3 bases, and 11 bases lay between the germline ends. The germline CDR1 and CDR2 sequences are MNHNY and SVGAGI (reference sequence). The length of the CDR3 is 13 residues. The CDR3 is CASSVQKNYEQYF. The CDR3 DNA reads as TGTGCCAGCAGTGTACAGAAAAACTACGAGCAGTACTTC.

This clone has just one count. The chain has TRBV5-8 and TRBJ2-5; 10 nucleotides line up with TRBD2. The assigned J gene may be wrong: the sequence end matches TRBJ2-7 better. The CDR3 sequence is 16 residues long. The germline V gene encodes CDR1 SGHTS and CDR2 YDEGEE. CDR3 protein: CASSLGTSGRGNEQYF. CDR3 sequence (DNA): TGTGCCAGCAGCTTGGGGACTAGCGGTAGGGGGAACGAGCAGTACTTC.

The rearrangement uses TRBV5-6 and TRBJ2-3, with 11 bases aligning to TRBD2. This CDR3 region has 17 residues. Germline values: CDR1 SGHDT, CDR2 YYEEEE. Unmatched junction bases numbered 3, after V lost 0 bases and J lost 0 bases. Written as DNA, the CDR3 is TGTGCCAGCAGCTTGGAGGGACTAGCGGATAGCACAGATACGCAGTATTTT. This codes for CASSLEGLADSTDTQYF.

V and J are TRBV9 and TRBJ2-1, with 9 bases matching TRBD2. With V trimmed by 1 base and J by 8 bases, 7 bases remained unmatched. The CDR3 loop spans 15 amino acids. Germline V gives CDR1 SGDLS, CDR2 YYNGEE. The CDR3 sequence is CASSVRGTSWHEQFF. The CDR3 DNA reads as TGTGCCAGCAGCGTAAGGGGGACTAGCTGGCATGAGCAGTTCTTC.

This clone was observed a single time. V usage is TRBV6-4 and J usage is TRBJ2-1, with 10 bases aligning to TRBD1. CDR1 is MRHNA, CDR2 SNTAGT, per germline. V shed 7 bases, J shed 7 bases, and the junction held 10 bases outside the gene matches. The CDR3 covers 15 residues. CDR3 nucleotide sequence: TGTGCCAGCATGACGGACAGGGGGAAGAGGAATGAGCAGTTCTTC. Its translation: CASMTDRGKRNEQFF.